These 22 T cell receptor beta chains originate from one sample sequenced in a study of response to subunit inactivated influenza vaccine. Each CDR3 protein gets one entry after TCRdb re-called the RT-PCR reads with MiXCR. Here the sample spans approximately 230,000 distinct CDR3 sequences, 12% being singletons. The sequenced sample was non-naive T cells sorted from PBMCs, obtained 14 to 15 days before vaccination. All receptors come from a man between 45 and 60 years old who received an inactivated influenza vaccine.

This clonotype was found many times. The genes are TRBV2 and TRBJ2-5, with TRBD2 matching 8 bases. Germline CDR1 is SNHLY and CDR2 is FYNNEI. Trimming at V came to 6 bases and at J to 5 bases, leaving 11 bases not matched to a gene. The CDR3 covers 15 residues. The CDR3 reads CASSTGTRTIETQYF. The CDR3 bases are TGTGCCAGCAGCACCGGGACTAGAACGATCGAGACCCAGTACTTC.

The chain combines TRBV4-3 with TRBJ2-1; 13 bases are a match to TRBD2. Trimming took 1 base from V and 7 from J; bases not matched to a gene: 10. The CDR3 length is 18 residues. Germline V CDR1 and CDR2: LGHNA, YSLEER. The CDR3 here is CASSQGLAGGPPRNEQFF. CDR3 bases: TGCGCCAGCAGCCAAGGACTAGCGGGGGGCCCGCCTCGGAATGAGCAGTTCTTC.

The J gene is TRBJ2-3, the V gene TRBV7-9; D not certain. Germline V gene data show CDR1 as SEHNR and CDR2 as FQNEAQ (reference sequence). Trimming took off 2 bases at V and 0 bases at J, with 9 bases between the two ends. This CDR3 has 15 amino acids. The CDR3 DNA reads TGTGCCAGCAGCTTAATGGGTCGTAGCACAGATACGCAGTATTTT. Protein product: CASSLMGRSTDTQYF.

V gene TRBV3-1 combines with J gene TRBJ2-3, with 11 bases fitting TRBD2. The junction had 6 bases not matched to a gene; V was cut back by 0 bases and J by 1 base. The CDR3 has 18 amino acids. CDR1 and CDR2 from the germline V gene are LGHDT and YNNKEL (reference sequence). The CDR3 nucleotides read TGTGCCAGCAGCCAAGAGGGGCTAGCGGGGGGTGGCACAGATACGCAGTATTTT. This translates into CASSQEGLAGGGTDTQYF.

This clonotype was detected only a few times. The V and J genes are TRBV4-3 and TRBJ2-5; D call uncertain. V was trimmed by 4 bases and J by 3 bases, leaving 15 bases between them. This CDR3 spans 15 amino acids. The germline gives CDR1 LGHNA, CDR2 YSLEER. CDR3 in DNA: TGCGCCAGCAGCCCGGGCTTTACAAAAAAAGAGACCCAGTACTTC. Translated: CASSPGFTKKETQYF.

V and J are TRBV5-1 and TRBJ1-1; D is unresolved. V lost 4 bases and J 1 base, leaving 8 bases between the germline ends. This CDR3 has 13 amino acids. The germline CDR1 and CDR2 sequences are SGHRS and YFSETQ. CDR3: CASSNTANTEAFF. CDR3 sequence (DNA): TGCGCCAGCAGCAATACAGCGAACACTGAAGCTTTCTTT.

This clonotype was counted at least ten times. The chain uses TRBV12-3 or TRBV12-4 and TRBJ2-3; no clear D. The CDR3 consists of 16 residues. Trimming shortened V by 1 base and J by 1 base, and 12 bases separated the two germline ends. In DNA form, the CDR3 reads TGTGCCAGCAGTTTAGGAGCCGGGCCCCGCACAGATACGCAGTATTTT. Protein: CASSLGAGPRTDTQYF.

This clonotype was observed at least ten times. This rearrangement joins TRBV7-9 to TRBJ1-1; D unclear. Germline V gene data show CDR1 as SEHNR and CDR2 as FQNEAQ (reference sequence). The CDR3 is 14 residues long. Deletions cut 5 bases from V and 0 bases from J, with 10 bases between. The CDR3 loop reads CASSPQTMNTEAFF. The CDR3 nucleotides read TGTGCCAGCAGCCCACAAACCATGAACACTGAAGCTTTCTTT.

This clonotype was seen more than once but under ten times. V is TRBV6-2 or TRBV6-3 and J is TRBJ2-6; D tentatively reads TRBD1 or TRBD2 (5 bases each). CDR1 is MNHEY, CDR2 SVGEGT, per germline. The CDR3 is 15 residues long. V shed 3 bases and J shed 2 bases, with 8 bases lying between them. The CDR3 spells CASSYGTAGANVLTF. In DNA form, the CDR3 reads TGTGCCAGCAGTTATGGGACGGCTGGGGCCAACGTCCTGACTTTC.

The gene calls are TRBV29-1 and TRBJ2-5, with D perhaps assigned TRBD1 or TRBD2 (5 bases each). The germline CDR1 and CDR2 sequences are SQVTM and ANQGSEA. The CDR3 extends over 15 amino acids. The germline V and J ends were trimmed by 3 bases and 7 bases, with 21 bases remaining between them. The DNA of the CDR3 is TGCAGCGTTGATCCCCGGACGGGGCGGACGGGGACCCAGTACTTC. It specifies CSVDPRTGRTGTQYF.

The rearrangement joins TRBV29-1 to TRBJ1-2, with a possible D match to TRBD1 (6 bases). Deletions cut 2 bases from V and 8 bases from J, with 6 bases between. The CDR3 extends over 10 amino acids. The germline CDR1 and CDR2 sequences are SQVTM and ANQGSEA. The CDR3 sequence is CSVEQGGYTF. CDR3 DNA sequence: TGCAGCGTTGAACAGGGGGGCTACACCTTC. Full variable domain (missing parts from reference TRBV29-1 and TRBJ1-2): SAVISQKPSRDICQRGTSLTIQCQVDSQVTMMFWYRQQPGQSLTLIATANQGSEATYESGFVIDKFPISRPNLTFSTLTVSNMSPEDSSIYLCSVEQGGYTFGSGTRLTVV.

There are a few counts of this clonotype. The V and J genes are TRBV28 and TRBJ1-5, with 7 bases aligning to TRBD1. The junction had 9 bases not matched to a gene; V was cut back by 6 bases and J by 1 base. This CDR3 spans 16 amino acids. CDR1 and CDR2 from the germline V gene are MDHEN and SYDVKM. CDR3 DNA sequence: TGTGCCAGCAGCAACGGACAGGCTAGGAGCAATCAGCCCCAGCATTTT. Its protein is CASSNGQARSNQPQHF.

There are a few counts of this clonotype. The rearrangement uses TRBV5-1 and TRBJ2-1; no firm D call. Germline V lookup: CDR1 SGHRS, CDR2 YFSETQ. This CDR3 has 13 amino acids. Deletions cut 6 bases from V and 4 bases from J, with 11 bases between. The CDR3 loop is CASTLSSYNEQFF. The DNA for the CDR3 is TGCGCCAGCACTTTAAGTAGTTACAATGAGCAGTTCTTC.

The rearrangement links TRBV19 to TRBJ2-2; D is undetermined. V lost 6 bases and J 4 bases, leaving 12 bases between the germline ends. Germline lookup yields CDR1 LNHDA and CDR2 SQIVND (reference sequence). The CDR3 has 14 residues. CDR3 sequence (DNA): TGTGCCAGTAGGAGTTTCGGAACCACCGGGGAGCTGTTTTTT. Its translation: CASRSFGTTGELFF.

The gene calls are TRBV7-2 and TRBJ2-5; D not resolved. Trimming took off 5 bases at V and 2 bases at J, with 12 bases between the two ends. CDR3 size: 14 residues. The V gene's germline CDR1 is SGHTA and CDR2 FQGNSA. The CDR3 DNA follows: TGTGCCAGCAGCCCACAAATGGCTCAAGAGACCCAGTACTTC. Protein: CASSPQMAQETQYF.

This clonotype was recorded many times. J is TRBJ1-1 and V is TRBV12-3 or TRBV12-4, with 7 nucleotides matching TRBD1. With 5 bases clipped from V and 0 bases from J, the junction kept 9 bases outside the gene matches. The CDR3 has 16 amino acids. CDR3 residues: CASSTKGARMNTEAFF. CDR3 DNA sequence: TGTGCCAGCAGTACAAAGGGGGCCCGAATGAACACTGAAGCTTTCTTT.

The chain recombines TRBV7-9 with TRBJ2-2; a possible D gene is TRBD1 (5 bases). This CDR3 spans 16 amino acids. Germline-derived CDR1 and CDR2 are SEHNR and FQNEAQ (reference sequence). V was cut by 5 bases and J by 4 bases, with 17 bases left in between. The CDR3 sequence: CASSPRWQGSTGELFF. CDR3 nucleotides: TGTGCCAGCAGCCCAAGGTGGCAGGGCAGCACCGGGGAGCTGTTTTTT.

The chain uses TRBV25-1 and TRBJ2-1, with D unclear. The CDR3 loop spans 15 amino acids. Per the germline V gene, CDR1 is MGHDK and CDR2 is SYGVNS. Trimming took off 4 bases at V and 4 bases at J, with 14 bases between the two ends. The CDR3 sequence: CASSAFDLGYNEQFF. As DNA, the CDR3 is TGTGCCAGCAGTGCATTCGACTTGGGGTACAATGAGCAGTTCTTC.

In its sample, this clonotype was seen many times. V gene TRBV3-1 combines with J gene TRBJ2-4; D call uncertain. V gave up 3 bases and J gave up 1 base, with 4 bases separating them. The CDR3 loop spans 13 amino acids. CDR1 and CDR2 (germline): LGHDT, YNNKEL (reference sequence). CDR3 DNA: TGTGCCAGCAGCCAGGGGGCCAAAAACATTCAGTACTTC. Translating it yields CASSQGAKNIQYF.

In this sample, this clonotype turned up a few times. The rearrangement uses TRBV28 and TRBJ1-4; D might be TRBD1 (5 bases). CDR3 length equals 14 residues. V lost 6 bases and J lost 8, with 16 bases in between. Germline assignment: CDR1 MDHEN and CDR2 SYDVKM. In DNA form, the CDR3 reads TGTGCCAGCAGCCCCCGGGACTCCGGGGAAAAACTGTTTTTT. Amino acids: CASSPRDSGEKLFF.

This clonotype was recorded a few times. V usage is TRBV29-1 and J usage is TRBJ1-1, with TRBD1 identical over 9 bases. This CDR3 region has 13 residues. Germline V gene lookup returns CDR1 SQVTM and CDR2 ANQGSEA. The ends lost 6 bases at V and 3 bases at J; junction bases unmatched: 5. The chain's CDR3 is CSVTGTGYTEAFF. The CDR3 DNA is TGCAGCGTGACCGGGACAGGGTACACTGAAGCTTTCTTT.

On this clonotype itself: A read error may be the cause here, since a much bigger clone is one base away. The chain links TRBV29-1 to TRBJ2-5, with 7 bases fitting TRBD1. CDR3 length: 13 residues. J was trimmed by 0 bases and V by 3 bases; bases with no gene match: 1. Germline loops: CDR1 SQVTM, CDR2 ANQGSEA. Written as DNA, the CDR3 is TGCAGCGTTGAGGGACAGAACCAAGAGACCCAGTACTTC. This encodes CSVEGQNQETQYF.